The source of this TCR beta chain is a study of fetal regulatory T cell absence and autoimmunity. Looking at the study overall: The IPEX patients lacked clinical diabetes but had exocrine pancreas autoimmunity.

Only in-frame clones appear in the TCRdb table, and some are missing; sequencing was by immunoSEQ multiplex PCR. Of 45,000 to 50,000 clones listed, roughly 80% were seen once; the top ten hold about 0.41%. On this clone itself: Antigen: not known.

Findings and limits, study-wide: Some top pancreas TCR clones were over 85-fold enriched versus cord blood.

Germline CDR1 is SGDLS and CDR2 is YYNGEE. V dropped 3 bases and J dropped 1 base, with 9 bases sitting between them. The CDR3 sequence is 14 residues long. The TCR was taken from a newborn boy with IPEX syndrome. The J gene is TRBJ2-3, the V gene TRBV9; no reliable D call. Sequencing was performed on cord blood. CDR3 coding DNA: TGTGCCAGCAGCGCCCTCTCGGGCACAGATACGCAGTATTTT. This encodes CASSALSGTDTQYF.